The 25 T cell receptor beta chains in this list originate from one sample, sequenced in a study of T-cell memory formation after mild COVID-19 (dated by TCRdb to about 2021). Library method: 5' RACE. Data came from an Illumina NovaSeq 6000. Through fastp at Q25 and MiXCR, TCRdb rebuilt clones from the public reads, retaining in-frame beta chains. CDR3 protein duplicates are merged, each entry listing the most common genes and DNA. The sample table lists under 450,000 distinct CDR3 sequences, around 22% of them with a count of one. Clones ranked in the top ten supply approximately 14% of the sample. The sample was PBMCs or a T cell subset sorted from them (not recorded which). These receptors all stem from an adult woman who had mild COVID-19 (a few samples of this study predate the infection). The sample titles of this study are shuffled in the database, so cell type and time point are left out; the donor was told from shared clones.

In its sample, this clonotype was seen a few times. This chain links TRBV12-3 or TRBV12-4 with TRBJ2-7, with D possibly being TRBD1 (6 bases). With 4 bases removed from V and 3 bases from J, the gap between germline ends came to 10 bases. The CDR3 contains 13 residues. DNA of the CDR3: TGTGCCAGCAGTTCCACAGGGAACTACGAGCAGTACTTC. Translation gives CASSSTGNYEQYF.

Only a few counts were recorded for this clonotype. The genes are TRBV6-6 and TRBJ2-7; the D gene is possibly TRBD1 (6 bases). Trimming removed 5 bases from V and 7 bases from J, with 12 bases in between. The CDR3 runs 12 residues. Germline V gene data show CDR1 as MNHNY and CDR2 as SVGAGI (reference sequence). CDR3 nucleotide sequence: TGTGCCAGCAGTCGATCGCAGGGGGAGCAGTACTTC. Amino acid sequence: CASSRSQGEQYF.

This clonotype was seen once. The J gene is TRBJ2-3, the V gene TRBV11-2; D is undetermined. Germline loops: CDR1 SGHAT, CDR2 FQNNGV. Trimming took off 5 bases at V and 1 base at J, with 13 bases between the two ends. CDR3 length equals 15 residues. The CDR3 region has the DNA TGTGCCAGCAGCCGCGGATTAGGAGGCACAGATACGCAGTATTTT. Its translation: CASSRGLGGTDTQYF.

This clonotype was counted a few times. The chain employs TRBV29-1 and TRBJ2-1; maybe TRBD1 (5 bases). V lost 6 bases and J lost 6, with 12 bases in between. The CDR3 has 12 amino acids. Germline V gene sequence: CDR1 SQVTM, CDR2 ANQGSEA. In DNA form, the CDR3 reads TGCAGCGTCGTTACAGGTAGCAATGAGCAGTTCTTC. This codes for CSVVTGSNEQFF.

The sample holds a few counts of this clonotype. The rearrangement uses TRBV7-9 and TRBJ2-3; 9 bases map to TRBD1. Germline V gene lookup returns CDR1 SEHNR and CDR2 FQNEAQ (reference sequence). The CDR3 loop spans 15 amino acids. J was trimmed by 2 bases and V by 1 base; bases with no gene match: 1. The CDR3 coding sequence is TGTGCCAGCAGCTTAGGGGACAGGGACACAGATACGCAGTATTTT. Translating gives CASSLGDRDTDTQYF.

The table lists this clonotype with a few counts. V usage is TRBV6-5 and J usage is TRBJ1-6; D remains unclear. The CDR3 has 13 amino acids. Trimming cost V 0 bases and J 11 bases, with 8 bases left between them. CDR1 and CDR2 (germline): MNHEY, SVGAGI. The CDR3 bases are TGTGCCAGCAGTTACTCCTCACAAGCACCCCTCCACTTT. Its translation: CASSYSSQAPLHF.

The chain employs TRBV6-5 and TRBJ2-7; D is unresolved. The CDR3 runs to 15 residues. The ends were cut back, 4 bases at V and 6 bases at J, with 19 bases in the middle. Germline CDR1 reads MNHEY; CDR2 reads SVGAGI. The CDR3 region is CASSLDDTTTPEQYF. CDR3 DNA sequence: TGTGCCAGCAGTTTGGACGACACCACAACCCCCGAGCAGTACTTC.

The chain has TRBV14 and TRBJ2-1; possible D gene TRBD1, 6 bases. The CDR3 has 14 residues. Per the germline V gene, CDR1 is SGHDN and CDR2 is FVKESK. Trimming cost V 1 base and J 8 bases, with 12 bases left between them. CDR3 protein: CASSQGRGIYEQFF. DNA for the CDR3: TGTGCCAGCAGCCAAGGAAGGGGGATATATGAGCAGTTCTTC.

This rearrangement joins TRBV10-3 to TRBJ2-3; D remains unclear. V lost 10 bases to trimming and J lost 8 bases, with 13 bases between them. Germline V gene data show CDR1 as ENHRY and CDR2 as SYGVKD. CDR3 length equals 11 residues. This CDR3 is CATWLKGTQYF. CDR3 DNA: TGTGCCACCTGGTTAAAGGGTACGCAGTATTTT.

The CDR3 DNA sequence: TGCAGTGCTGGACAGCCCTCTGGAAACACCATATATTTT. Protein: CSAGQPSGNTIYF. This chain uses TRBV20-1 with TRBJ1-3; a possible D gene is TRBD1 (6 bases). Trimming cost V 5 bases and J 0 bases, with 8 bases left between them. Looked up from germline, CDR1 is DFQATT and CDR2 is SNEGSKA (reference sequence). The CDR3 length is 13 residues.

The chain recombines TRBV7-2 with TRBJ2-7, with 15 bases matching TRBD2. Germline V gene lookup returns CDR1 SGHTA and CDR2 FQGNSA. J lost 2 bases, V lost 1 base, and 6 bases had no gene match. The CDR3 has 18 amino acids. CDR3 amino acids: CASSLGSRTSGRAYEQYF. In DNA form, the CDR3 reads TGTGCCAGCAGCTTAGGCTCTAGGACTAGCGGGAGGGCCTACGAGCAGTACTTC. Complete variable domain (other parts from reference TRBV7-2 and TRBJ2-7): GAGVSQSPSNKVTEKGKDVELRCDPISGHTALYWYRQSLGQGLEFLIYFQGNSAPDKSGLPSDRFSAERTGGSVSTLTIQRTQQEDSAVYLCASSLGSRTSGRAYEQYFGPGTRLTVT.

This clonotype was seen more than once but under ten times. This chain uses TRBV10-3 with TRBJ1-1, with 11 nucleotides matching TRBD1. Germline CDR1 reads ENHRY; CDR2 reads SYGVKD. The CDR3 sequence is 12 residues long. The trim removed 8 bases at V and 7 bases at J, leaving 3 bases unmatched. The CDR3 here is CAISGQGGEAFF. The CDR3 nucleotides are TGTGCCATCTCGGGACAGGGGGGTGAAGCTTTCTTT.

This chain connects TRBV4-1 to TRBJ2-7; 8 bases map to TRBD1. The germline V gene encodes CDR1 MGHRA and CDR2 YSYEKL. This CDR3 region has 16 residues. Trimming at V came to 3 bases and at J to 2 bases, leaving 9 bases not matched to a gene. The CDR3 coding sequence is TGCGCCAGCAGCCACCAGACAGGGGCCTTCGCCTACGAGCAGTACTTC. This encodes CASSHQTGAFAYEQYF.

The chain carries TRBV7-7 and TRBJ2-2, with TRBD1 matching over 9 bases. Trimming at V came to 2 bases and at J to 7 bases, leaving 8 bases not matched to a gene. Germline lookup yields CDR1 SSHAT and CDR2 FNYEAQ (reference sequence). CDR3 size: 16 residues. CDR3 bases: TGTGCCAGCAGCTTACTGCCGGGACAGGGTGGCGGGGAGCTGTTTTTT. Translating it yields CASSLLPGQGGGELFF.

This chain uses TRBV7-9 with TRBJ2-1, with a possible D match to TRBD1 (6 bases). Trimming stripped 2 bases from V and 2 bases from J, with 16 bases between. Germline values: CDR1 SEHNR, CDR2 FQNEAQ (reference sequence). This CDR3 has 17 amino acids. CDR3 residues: CASSLSGRGEAYNEQFF. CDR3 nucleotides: TGTGCCAGCAGCTTATCGGGCAGGGGTGAAGCCTACAATGAGCAGTTCTTC.

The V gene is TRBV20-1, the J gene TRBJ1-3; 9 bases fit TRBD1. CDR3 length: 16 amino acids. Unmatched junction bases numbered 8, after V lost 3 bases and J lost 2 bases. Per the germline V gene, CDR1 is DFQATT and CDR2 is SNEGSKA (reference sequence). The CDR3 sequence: CSARPSGTGPGNTIYF. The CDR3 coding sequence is TGCAGTGCTAGGCCCTCAGGGACAGGGCCTGGAAACACCATATATTTT.

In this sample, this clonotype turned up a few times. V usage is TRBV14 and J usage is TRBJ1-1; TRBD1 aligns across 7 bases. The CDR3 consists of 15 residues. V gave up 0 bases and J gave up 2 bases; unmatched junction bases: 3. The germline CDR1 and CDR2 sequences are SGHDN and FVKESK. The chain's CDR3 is CASSQEGTVNTEAFF. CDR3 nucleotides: TGTGCCAGCAGCCAAGAGGGGACAGTAAACACTGAAGCTTTCTTT.

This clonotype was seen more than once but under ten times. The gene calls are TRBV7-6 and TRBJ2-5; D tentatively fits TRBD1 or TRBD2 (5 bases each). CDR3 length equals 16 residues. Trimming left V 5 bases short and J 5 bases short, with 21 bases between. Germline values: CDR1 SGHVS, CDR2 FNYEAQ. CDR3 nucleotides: TGTGCCAGCAGCCCGTCATCGGTATGGGGCGGGGAGACCCAGTACTTC. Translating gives CASSPSSVWGGETQYF.

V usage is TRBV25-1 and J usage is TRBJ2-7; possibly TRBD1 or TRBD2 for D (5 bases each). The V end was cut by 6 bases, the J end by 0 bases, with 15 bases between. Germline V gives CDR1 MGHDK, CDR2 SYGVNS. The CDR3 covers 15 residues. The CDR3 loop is CASSSRGLFSYEQYF. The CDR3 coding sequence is TGTGCCAGCAGCTCCCGGGGCTTATTCTCCTACGAGCAGTACTTC.

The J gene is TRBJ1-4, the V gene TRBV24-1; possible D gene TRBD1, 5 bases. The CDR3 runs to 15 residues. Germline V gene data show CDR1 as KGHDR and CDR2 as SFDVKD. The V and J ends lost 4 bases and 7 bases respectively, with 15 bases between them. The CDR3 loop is CATSDPRGTGEKLFF. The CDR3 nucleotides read TGTGCCACCAGTGACCCCCGTGGGACCGGTGAAAAACTGTTTTTT.

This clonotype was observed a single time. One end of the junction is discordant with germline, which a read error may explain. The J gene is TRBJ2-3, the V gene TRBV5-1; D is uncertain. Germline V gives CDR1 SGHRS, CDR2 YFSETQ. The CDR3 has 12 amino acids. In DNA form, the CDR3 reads TGCGCCAGCAGCTTGGATTTAGATACGCGGTATTTT. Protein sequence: CASSLDLDTRYF.

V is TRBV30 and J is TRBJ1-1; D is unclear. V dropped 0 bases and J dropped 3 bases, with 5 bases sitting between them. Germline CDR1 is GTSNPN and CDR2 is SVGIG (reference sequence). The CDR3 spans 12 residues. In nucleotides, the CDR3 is TGTGCCTGGAGTGTAGGGCACACTGAAGCTTTCTTT. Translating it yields CAWSVGHTEAFF.

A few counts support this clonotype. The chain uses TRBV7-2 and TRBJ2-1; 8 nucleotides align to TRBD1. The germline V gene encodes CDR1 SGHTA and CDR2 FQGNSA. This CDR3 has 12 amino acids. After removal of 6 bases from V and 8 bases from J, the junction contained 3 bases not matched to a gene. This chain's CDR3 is CASSQQGDEQFF. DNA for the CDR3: TGTGCCAGCAGTCAACAGGGGGATGAGCAGTTCTTC. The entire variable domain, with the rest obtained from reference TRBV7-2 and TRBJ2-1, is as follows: GAGVSQSPSNKVTEKGKDVELRCDPISGHTALYWYRQSLGQGLEFLIYFQGNSAPDKSGLPSDRFSAERTGGSVSTLTIQRTQQEDSAVYLCASSQQGDEQFFGPGTRLTVL.

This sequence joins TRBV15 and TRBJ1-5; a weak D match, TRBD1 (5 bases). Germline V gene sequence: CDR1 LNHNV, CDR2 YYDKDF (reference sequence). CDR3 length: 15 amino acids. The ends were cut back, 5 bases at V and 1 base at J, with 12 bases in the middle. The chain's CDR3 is CATSVRGRSNQPQHF. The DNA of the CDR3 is TGTGCCACCAGCGTGAGGGGACGGAGCAATCAGCCCCAGCATTTT.

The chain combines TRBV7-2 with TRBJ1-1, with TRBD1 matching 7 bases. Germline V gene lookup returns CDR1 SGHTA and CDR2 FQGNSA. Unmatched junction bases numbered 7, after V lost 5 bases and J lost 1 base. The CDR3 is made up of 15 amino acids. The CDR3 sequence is CASSPRRTGNTEAFF. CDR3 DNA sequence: TGTGCCAGCAGCCCCCGAAGGACAGGGAACACTGAAGCTTTCTTT.